Sequencing of this T cell receptor (beta chain) was carried out in a study of cytomegalovirus exposure and HLA in healthy donors. In the study overall: Later, an analysis reported that the 95 to 150 validation repertoires had used the same platform as the 666 first-cohort repertoires.

Using immunoSEQ multiplex PCR, the repertoire was profiled, and TCRdb retains in-frame clones only, with some absent. The table includes 100,000 to 150,000 clones, nearly 90% detected once. It was the approximately 130-subject validation cohort, separate from the roughly 700-subject first cohort, to which the donors belonged. CDR1 is LNHDA and CDR2 is SQIVND in the germline V gene (reference sequence). V lost 3 bases, J lost 3 bases, and 8 bases stayed unmatched. The CDR3 spans 16 residues. The specimen was PBMCs. V gene TRBV19 combines with J gene TRBJ1-5; 7 nucleotides match TRBD1. This receptor was obtained from a woman aged 18-29 years in good health and CMV-seronegative. CDR3 sequence reads: CASSMFEGAINQPQHF. DNA of the CDR3: TGTGCCAGTAGTATGTTCGAGGGGGCGATCAATCAGCCCCAGCATTTT.